The 16 T cell receptor beta chains below were found in one sample sequenced in a study of PD-1 blockade in classical Hodgkin lymphoma. Sequencing used immunoSEQ multiplex PCR; TCRdb keeps in-frame clones, though not all of them. In the table there are about 22,000 clones, over 65% of which are singletons. Time point here: cycle 4 day 1 (C4D1), after around six weeks of nivolumab. The patients all showed relapse after autologous stem cell transplantation, while their brentuximab vedotin exposure varied. The sequenced sample was peripheral blood mononuclear cells (PBMCs), obtained before the fourth cycle of nivolumab. The receptor source for this set is a human donor with classical Hodgkin lymphoma.

This clone was recorded only once. The V gene is TRBV10-2, the J gene TRBJ1-1; 7 positions agree with TRBD1. The CDR3 sequence is 18 residues long. Per germline, CDR1 WSHSY and CDR2 SAAADI. V trimming: 6 bases; J trimming: 0 bases; junction bases outside the gene matches: 16. CDR3 residues: CASRPHVGQPTMNTEAFF. As DNA, the CDR3 is TGCGCCAGCAGGCCCCATGTGGGACAGCCGACCATGAACACTGAAGCTTTCTTT.

The chain employs TRBV19 and TRBJ2-1; 8 bases match TRBD2. The J segment lost 8 bases and the V segment lost 2 bases, leaving 8 bases of the junction unmatched. CDR3 size: 15 residues. The germline gives CDR1 LNHDA, CDR2 SQIVND (reference sequence). CDR3 protein: CASSITAGALDEQFF. In DNA, the CDR3 is TGTGCCAGTAGTATAACAGCGGGAGCGCTCGATGAGCAGTTCTTC.

CDR3 protein: CATSRELAVSSYNEQFF. The CDR3 region has the DNA TGTGCCACCAGCAGAGAACTAGCGGTGAGCTCCTACAATGAGCAGTTCTTC. V and J are TRBV15 and TRBJ2-1; 8 bases line up with TRBD2. V dropped 0 bases and J dropped 0; count of bases not matched to a gene: 4. In germline, CDR1 is LNHNV, CDR2 YYDKDF (reference sequence). The CDR3 runs to 17 residues.

The chain carries TRBV2 and TRBJ2-7, with D perhaps TRBD2 (7 bases). The V gene lost 4 bases and the J gene lost 6 bases, with 16 bases spanning the gap. Germline V gene data show CDR1 as SNHLY and CDR2 as FYNNEI. This CDR3 is built from 14 residues. This chain's CDR3 is CASSVGGGLGEQYF. The CDR3 DNA reads as TGTGCCAGCAGTGTAGGGGGAGGGCTTGGCGAGCAGTACTTC.

This clone was seen a few times. The V gene is TRBV10-2, the J gene TRBJ1-5; no reliable D call. The length of the CDR3 is 14 residues. V was shortened by 2 bases and J by 0 bases, with 5 bases between the two germline ends. The V gene's germline CDR1 is WSHSY and CDR2 SAAADI. The DNA of the CDR3 is TGCGCCAGCAGTGAGGACGGTAGCAATCAGCCCCAGCATTTT. Its translation: CASSEDGSNQPQHF.

By its share, this clone is medium-sized (0.01 to 0.1%). The chain couples TRBV13 to TRBJ2-7; D may be TRBD1 or TRBD2 (6 bases each). V gave up 0 bases and J gave up 5 bases, with 11 bases separating them. CDR3 length: 14 residues. Germline assignment: CDR1 PRHDT and CDR2 FYEKMQ (reference sequence). In DNA form, the CDR3 reads TGTGCCAGCAGCTTAGGACAGGGAGGCAACGAGCAGTACTTC. Protein product: CASSLGQGGNEQYF.

The chain uses TRBV2 and TRBJ2-5, with D tentatively TRBD2 (7 bases). The CDR3 extends over 16 amino acids. Trimming took off 10 bases at V and 7 bases at J, with 28 bases between the two ends. The germline gives CDR1 SNHLY, CDR2 FYNNEI. This CDR3 reads CATPKDPGDGRGTQYF. The CDR3 DNA sequence: TGTGCCACCCCCAAGGACCCAGGGGATGGGAGGGGGACCCAGTACTTC.

This clone was detected only a few times. The chain has TRBV7-6 and TRBJ1-2; D not resolved. Trimming pared 5 bases from V and 0 bases from J, leaving 16 bases between. Looked up from germline, CDR1 is SGHVS and CDR2 is FNYEAQ. The CDR3 loop spans 16 amino acids. The CDR3 here is CASSPLGGEPNYGYTF. The CDR3 DNA sequence: TGTGCCAGCAGCCCCTTAGGCGGGGAACCTAACTATGGCTACACCTTC.

The V gene is TRBV19, the J gene TRBJ1-3; 10 nucleotides match TRBD1. V shed 9 bases, J shed 3 bases, and the junction held 14 bases outside the gene matches. The CDR3 contains 17 residues. Germline V gene data show CDR1 as LNHDA and CDR2 as SQIVND (reference sequence). The CDR3 coding sequence is TGTGCCAGCAGACCGGGACAGGGGACGTTGATTGGAAACACCATATATTTT. Translating it yields CASRPGQGTLIGNTIYF.

This clone was detected a few times. The chain employs TRBV11-2 and TRBJ2-7; D is perhaps TRBD1 or TRBD2 (6 bases each). This CDR3 contains 15 residues. Trimming left V 1 base short and J 7 bases short, with 17 bases between. Germline values: CDR1 SGHAT, CDR2 FQNNGV. DNA of the CDR3: TGTGCCAGCAGCTTAGGCCCAGGGGAGACTAGGGAGCAGTACTTC. Amino acids: CASSLGPGETREQYF.

The chain couples TRBV29-1 to TRBJ2-5; D is unresolved. The germline V and J ends were trimmed by 6 bases and 7 bases, with 12 bases remaining between them. Germline values: CDR1 SQVTM, CDR2 ANQGSEA. The CDR3 sequence is 11 residues long. The CDR3 nucleotides read TGCAGCGTAGTGAGGTCCGGGACCCAGTACTTC. Translating gives CSVVRSGTQYF. Supplemented by reference TRBV29-1 and TRBJ2-5, the full variable domain reads SAVISQKPSRDICQRGTSLTIQCQVDSQVTMMFWYRQQPGQSLTLIATANQGSEATYESGFVIDKFPISRPNLTFSTLTVSNMSPEDSSIYLCSVVRSGTQYFGPGTRLLVL.

The rearrangement uses TRBV4-1 and TRBJ1-4, with D possibly TRBD1 on 6 matching bases. Trimming pared 1 base from V and 8 bases from J, leaving 17 bases between. The CDR3 contains 16 residues. Germline-derived CDR1 and CDR2 are MGHRA and YSYEKL. In nucleotides, the CDR3 is TGCGCCAGCAGCCAAGGTTCGGCAGGGGCCGGCGAAAAACTGTTTTTT. Translating it yields CASSQGSAGAGEKLFF.

This clone was observed a single time. This chain uses TRBV5-1 with TRBJ2-2, with TRBD2 identical over 11 bases. The germline CDR1 and CDR2 sequences are SGHRS and YFSETQ. The trim removed 3 bases at V and 7 bases at J, leaving 5 bases unmatched. The CDR3 is 15 amino acids. The CDR3: CASSYTSGSVGELFF. Written as DNA, the CDR3 is TGCGCCAGCAGCTATACTAGCGGGAGCGTCGGGGAGCTGTTTTTT.

This chain links TRBV10-2 with TRBJ1-5; D is ambiguous. CDR1 and CDR2 from the germline V gene are WSHSY and SAAADI. The CDR3 extends over 15 amino acids. With 2 bases removed from V and 4 bases from J, the gap between germline ends came to 12 bases. As DNA, the CDR3 is TGCGCCAGCAGTGAGATGCAGGTTGTAAATCAGCCCCAGCATTTT. As protein: CASSEMQVVNQPQHF.

The chain has TRBV7-2 and TRBJ2-7, with 9 bases that match TRBD2. V dropped 5 bases and J dropped 0; count of bases not matched to a gene: 5. The V gene's germline CDR1 is SGHTA and CDR2 FQGNSA. This CDR3 contains 15 residues. CDR3 DNA sequence: TGTGCCAGCAGCCGGTCTAGCGGGAACTCCTACGAGCAGTACTTC. Translating gives CASSRSSGNSYEQYF.

This chain uses TRBV11-2 with TRBJ2-7, with no clear D. Looked up from germline, CDR1 is SGHAT and CDR2 is FQNNGV. The CDR3 is 11 amino acids. V lost 1 base and J 6 bases, leaving 4 bases between the germline ends. The CDR3 sequence is CASSLGSEQYF. For the CDR3, the DNA is TGTGCCAGCAGCTTAGGATCCGAGCAGTACTTC.